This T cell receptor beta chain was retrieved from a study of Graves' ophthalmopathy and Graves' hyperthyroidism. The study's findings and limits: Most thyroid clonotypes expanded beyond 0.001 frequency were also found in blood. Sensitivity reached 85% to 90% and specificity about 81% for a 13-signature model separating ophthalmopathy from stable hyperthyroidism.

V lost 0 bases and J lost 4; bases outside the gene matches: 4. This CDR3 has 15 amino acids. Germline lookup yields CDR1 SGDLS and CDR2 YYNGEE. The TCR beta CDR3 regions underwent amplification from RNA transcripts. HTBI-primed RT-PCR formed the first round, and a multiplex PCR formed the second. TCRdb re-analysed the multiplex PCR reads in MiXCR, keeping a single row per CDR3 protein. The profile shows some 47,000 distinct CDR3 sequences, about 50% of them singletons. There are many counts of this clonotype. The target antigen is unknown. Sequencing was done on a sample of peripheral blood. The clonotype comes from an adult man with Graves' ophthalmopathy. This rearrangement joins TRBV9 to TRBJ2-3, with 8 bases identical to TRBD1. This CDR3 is CASSVGTGSADTQYF. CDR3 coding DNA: TGTGCCAGCAGCGTAGGGACAGGGTCCGCAGATACGCAGTATTTT.